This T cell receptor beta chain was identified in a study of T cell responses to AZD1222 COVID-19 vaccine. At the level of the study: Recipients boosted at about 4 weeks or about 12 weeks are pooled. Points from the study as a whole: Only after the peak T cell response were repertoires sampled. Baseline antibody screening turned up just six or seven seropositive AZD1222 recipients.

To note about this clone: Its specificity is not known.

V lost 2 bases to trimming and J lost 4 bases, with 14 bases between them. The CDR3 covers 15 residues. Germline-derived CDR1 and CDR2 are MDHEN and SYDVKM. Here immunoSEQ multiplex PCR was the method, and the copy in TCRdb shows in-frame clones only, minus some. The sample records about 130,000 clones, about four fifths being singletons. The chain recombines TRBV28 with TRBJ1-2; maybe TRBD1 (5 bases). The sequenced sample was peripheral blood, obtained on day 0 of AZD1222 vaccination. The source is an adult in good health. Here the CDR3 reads CASSLSDRISYGYTF. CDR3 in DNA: TGTGCCAGCAGTTTAAGTGACAGAATAAGCTATGGCTACACCTTC.